This T cell receptor (beta chain) was recovered during a study of beta chain features in type 1 diabetes. Across the study: Cell yields, age and gender were similar between patients and healthy donors.

The isolated RNA, all of it, was reverse transcribed, so expressed TCRB transcripts were what got sequenced. Profiled with immunoSEQ multiplex PCR; TCRdb holds only in-frame clones, not every one. Of roughly 14,000 clones detected, approximately 68% appear once; the ten largest clones hold about 0.57%. With respect to this clone: Its antigen is not identified.

CDR3 length: 12 residues. Trimming took off 5 bases at V and 2 bases at J, with 9 bases between the two ends. Germline assignment: CDR1 SQVTM and CDR2 ANQGSEA. Whole-study findings and limits: Relative to healthy donors, patients appeared to have naive, central memory and Treg TCRB repertoires that were more similar. The influence of HLA type on TCRB rearrangement stayed undetermined. All four CD4+ subsets from Type 1 diabetes patients carried moderately but significantly shorter TCRB CDR3s.

The V gene is TRBV29-1, the J gene TRBJ2-5; TRBD1 might be the D (5 bases). Sample: stem cell memory CD4+ T cells from blood. The TCR was taken from a woman in her late teens or twenties with type 1 diabetes. The CDR3 DNA is TGCAGCGTTACCAGGGTTCAAGAGACCCAGTACTTC. Encoded protein: CSVTRVQETQYF.